A selection of T cell receptor beta chains follows, all from one sample in a study of T-cell memory formation after mild COVID-19. Via MiXCR, TCRdb re-called the 5' RACE reads, giving one row per CDR3 protein. The table shows 120,000 to 150,000 distinct CDR3 sequences, with 6% to 7% occurring only once. Sequencing was done on a sample of PBMCs or a T cell subset sorted from them (not recorded which). Every receptor here comes from an adult woman who had mild COVID-19 (a few samples of this study predate the infection). Cell type and time point are not known. Both conserved end residues are trimmed from each CDR3. Rows give clone size only sometimes, using once, few, many, or a class for an expanded clone.

>TRBJ2-7|-|TRBV20-1|12
SAATSGTIYEQY
>TRBJ2-1|many|TRBV11-3|15
ASSSGLAGAGYNEQF
>TRBJ2-7|many|TRBV24-1|14
ATSDKAGTGTYEQY
>TRBJ2-7|few|TRBV4-1|14
ASSQVPMMGGREQY
>TRBJ1-2|few|TRBV10-3|14
AIRAGSGQEIYGYT
>TRBJ1-3|-|TRBV18|11
ASSQGAGNTIY
>TRBJ2-1|many|TRBV12-3/TRBV12-4|13
ASTTSSGSIYEQF
>TRBJ2-3|-|TRBV11-2|13
ASSLDGTWGDTQY
>TRBJ2-1|many|TRBV29-1|12
SVPAGGIIREQF
>TRBJ2-2|many|TRBV5-5|14
ASSLGSTMRTGELF
>TRBJ2-7|-|TRBV5-1|13
ASSHGQGDFYEQY
>TRBJ2-3|many|TRBV5-1|14
ASSLGLAGYEDTQY
>TRBJ2-1|many|TRBV19|12
ASRGDRAYNEQF
>TRBJ2-7|few|TRBV6-2/TRBV6-3|11
ASRRTEDYEQY
>TRBJ2-2|many|TRBV5-1|14
ASSLVPGAGTGELF
>TRBJ2-5|few|TRBV29-1|11
SVEDWDQETQY
>TRBJ2-2|many|TRBV11-2|15
ASSLRVGALQSGELF
>TRBJ2-3|many|TRBV7-3|14
ASTCSPAGDEDTQY
>TRBJ2-1|few|TRBV19|15
ASSIPTSQRSYNEQF
>TRBJ2-3|few|TRBV23-1|17
ASSQSGFLGLIGADTQY
>TRBJ2-7|many|TRBV6-5|13
ASSYRDRGIYEQY
>TRBJ1-2|few|TRBV9|12
ASSVALDTYGYT
>TRBJ2-4|-|TRBV20-1|13
SAPIGQGAKNIQY
>TRBJ2-1|many|TRBV6-2/TRBV6-3|16
ASSPRRAGRITGNEQF
>TRBJ2-7|-|TRBV15|13
ATSSLGTSSTEQY
>TRBJ2-1|few|TRBV11-2|13
ASSSETGWAIEQF
>TRBJ2-1|few|TRBV3-1|15
ASSHLPPGAGTNEQF
>TRBJ1-2|-|TRBV24-1|10
ATSSQDYGYT
>TRBJ2-2|many|TRBV10-3|12
AISERQDTGELF
>TRBJ1-2|few|TRBV20-1|13
SARDHRELSYGYT
>TRBJ2-6|few|TRBV18|14
ASSRRRSSGANVLT
>TRBJ2-1|-|TRBV29-1|11
SVGGRAYNEQF